What follows is one TCR beta chain and its context. Its antigen is still unknown. TCR beta libraries were built from RNA through three nested multiplex PCR rounds using modified ARM-PCR. TCRB-specific cDNA synthesis used approximately 0.5 ug of total RNA. TCRdb reprocessed the multiplex PCR reads with MiXCR, giving one entry per CDR3 protein. The data contain 15,000 to 20,000 distinct CDR3 sequences, about two thirds of them singletons. This entry comes from a study of tumor-infiltrating lymphocytes in glioblastoma multiforme. Study-level findings and limits: No surface-marker sorting into functional T cell subtypes was done.

The CDR3 has 13 residues. Germline assignment: CDR1 SQVTM and CDR2 ANQGSEA. The chain has TRBV29-1 and TRBJ1-1; maybe TRBD1 (5 bases). Sequenced material: peripheral blood. The receptor was derived from a male donor with glioblastoma. CDR3 nucleotide sequence: TGCAAAGTTGGGCTAGGGACGGGAACTGAAGCTTTCTTT. Encoded protein: CKVGLGTGTEAFF.